The 30 T cell receptor beta chains in this list originate from one sample, sequenced in a study of shared clonotypes between healthy human individuals. The assay was immunoSEQ multiplex PCR, and TCRdb's table has in-frame clones only and misses some. The data show approximately 2.1 million clones, approximately 95% seen once. The specimen sequenced was naive CD4+ T cells from PBMCs. Subset meaning: CD45RA+ positively selected. These receptors were obtained from a man aged 18 to 30 in good health. Some clones in this sample may be carry-over from other donors' samples.

J is TRBJ1-4 and V is TRBV19; D may be TRBD1 (5 bases). Germline V gene sequence: CDR1 LNHDA, CDR2 SQIVND (reference sequence). The CDR3 covers 16 residues. Deletions cut 5 bases from V and 0 bases from J, with 13 bases between. The CDR3 region is CASSPPGRATNEKLFF. DNA for the CDR3: TGTGCCAGTAGTCCCCCGGGACGGGCAACTAATGAAAAACTGTTTTTT.

This chain connects TRBV14 to TRBJ1-2; D gene ambiguous. This CDR3 is 13 amino acids long. Germline CDR1 and CDR2: SGHDN and FVKESK. The germline V and J ends were trimmed by 1 base and 7 bases, with 10 bases remaining between them. CDR3 sequence (DNA): TGTGCCAGCAGCCAAGTCGTGACGGGTGGCTACACCTTC. Encoded protein: CASSQVVTGGYTF.

For this clone: The same CDR3 can be traced to other DNA sequences in this sample. The chain recombines TRBV11-2 with TRBJ2-7; 7 bases are shared with TRBD2. Per germline, CDR1 SGHAT and CDR2 FQNNGV. There are 15 residues in the CDR3. The V segment lost 1 base and the J segment 2 bases; nucleotides outside the gene matches: 5. The CDR3 coding sequence is TGTGCCAGCAGCTTAGTTGTGGCGGGGGCCTACGAGCAGTACTTC. Encoded protein: CASSLVVAGAYEQYF.

The chain links TRBV15 to TRBJ2-1; 8 bases are shared with TRBD2. V lost 0 bases to trimming and J lost 10 bases; unmatched junction nucleotides: 5. This CDR3 is 14 amino acids long. Germline V CDR1 and CDR2: LNHNV, YYDKDF (reference sequence). The CDR3 reads CATSRDRGGREQFF. CDR3 in DNA: TGTGCCACCAGCAGAGATCGCGGCGGGAGGGAGCAGTTCTTC.

This clone was detected only a few times. Here the CDR3 DNA reads TGTGCCAGCAGCCCCACAAGGACAGGGGGTAACACTGAAGCTTTCTTT. Protein product: CASSPTRTGGNTEAFF. The chain joins TRBV28 to TRBJ1-1, with 10 bases fitting TRBD1. Germline V lookup: CDR1 MDHEN, CDR2 SYDVKM. The CDR3 loop spans 16 amino acids. V lost 6 bases to trimming and J lost 2 bases; unmatched junction nucleotides: 9.

The genes are TRBV5-1 and TRBJ1-3; D is undetermined. The germline CDR1 and CDR2 sequences are SGHRS and YFSETQ. This CDR3 is built from 15 residues. V shed 5 bases and J shed 0 bases, with 12 bases lying between them. The CDR3 DNA reads TGCGCCAGCAGAGGACGGGCCGACTCTGGAAACACCATATATTTT. It specifies CASRGRADSGNTIYF.

The gene calls are TRBV5-6 and TRBJ1-2, with a weak D call TRBD1 (6 bases). Trimming took off 4 bases at V and 2 bases at J, with 15 bases between the two ends. This CDR3 region has 15 residues. CDR1 and CDR2 from the germline V gene are SGHDT and YYEEEE. The CDR3 region has the DNA TGTGCCAGCAGCACTGGTAACAGGGAAAACTATGGCTACACCTTC. This sequence encodes CASSTGNRENYGYTF. Complete variable domain (other parts from reference TRBV5-6 and TRBJ1-2): DAGVTQSPTHLIKTRGQQVTLRCSPKSGHDTVSWYQQALGQGPQFIFQYYEEEERQRGNFPDRFSGHQFPNYSSELNVNALLLGDSALYLCASSTGNRENYGYTFGSGTRLTVV.

The V gene is TRBV29-1, the J gene TRBJ2-1, with D unclear. The V gene lost 4 bases and the J gene lost 10 bases, with 11 bases spanning the gap. The CDR3 runs 11 residues. Germline V gene lookup returns CDR1 SQVTM and CDR2 ANQGSEA. The CDR3 DNA sequence: TGCAGCGTTGGGGGTACCGGGGAGCAGTTCTTC. Translation gives CSVGGTGEQFF.

This chain connects TRBV10-2 to TRBJ1-5, with 7 nucleotides matching TRBD1. CDR3 length equals 17 residues. Unmatched junction bases numbered 15, after V lost 5 bases and J lost 5 bases. Germline values: CDR1 WSHSY, CDR2 SAAADI. CDR3: CASSSGTALILDQPQHF. In nucleotides, the CDR3 is TGCGCCAGCAGTTCCGGGACAGCCCTCATTCTCGATCAGCCCCAGCATTTT.

As concerns this clone: Other DNA sequences from this sample encode an identical CDR3 as well. CDR3 DNA sequence: TGTGCCAGCAGCTTAGGGACCAGCGGGAGGCGTGGGGAGACCCAGTACTTC. Translation gives CASSLGTSGRRGETQYF. The genes are TRBV7-2 and TRBJ2-5, with 9 bases fitting TRBD2. The germline CDR1 and CDR2 sequences are SGHTA and FQGNSA. There are 17 residues in the CDR3. Losses at the gene ends were 1 base for V and 5 bases for J; bases not matched to a gene: 11.

The chain links TRBV2 to TRBJ2-7; D gene uncertain. V shed 3 bases and J shed 2 bases, with 8 bases lying between them. The CDR3 totals 13 residues. Germline lookup yields CDR1 SNHLY and CDR2 FYNNEI. This chain's CDR3 is CASSDNQPYEQYF. The DNA of the CDR3 is TGTGCCAGCAGTGATAACCAACCCTACGAGCAGTACTTC. Full variable domain (remainder filled in from reference TRBV2 and TRBJ2-7): EPEVTQTPSHQVTQMGQEVILRCVPISNHLYFYWYRQILGQKVEFLVSFYNNEISEKSEIFDDQFSVERPDGSNFTLKIRSTKLEDSAMYFCASSDNQPYEQYFGPGTRLTVT.

On this clone: Other nucleotide sequences from this sample produce the same CDR3. This chain joins TRBV7-9 and TRBJ2-3; no clear D gene. The CDR3 sequence is 13 residues long. The ends were cut back, 3 bases at V and 1 base at J, with 5 bases in the middle. The germline V gene encodes CDR1 SEHNR and CDR2 FQNEAQ (reference sequence). The CDR3 here is CASSFGGTDTQYF. The DNA of the CDR3 is TGTGCCAGCAGCTTTGGGGGCACAGATACGCAGTATTTT.

On this clone itself: Within the sample, other DNA sequences also encode this same CDR3. V and J are TRBV28 and TRBJ2-7, with unresolved D. CDR3 length: 12 residues. V lost 6 bases, J lost 4 bases, and 10 bases lay in between. Germline-derived CDR1 and CDR2 are MDHEN and SYDVKM. CDR3 sequence: CASSPFGYEQYF. In DNA form, the CDR3 reads TGTGCCAGCAGCCCGTTCGGGTACGAGCAGTACTTC.

V is TRBV4-1 and J is TRBJ1-5; D is unresolved. Looked up from germline, CDR1 is MGHRA and CDR2 is YSYEKL. This CDR3 region has 16 residues. The V and J ends lost 1 base and 0 bases respectively, with 10 bases between them. The CDR3 protein is CASSQGGFGSNQPQHF. The CDR3, as DNA: TGCGCCAGCAGCCAAGGCGGGTTCGGTAGCAATCAGCCCCAGCATTTT.

V and J are TRBV4-1 and TRBJ2-5, with D possibly TRBD2 on 5 matching bases. CDR1 is MGHRA and CDR2 is YSYEKL in the germline V gene. This CDR3 spans 17 amino acids. Trimming removed 0 bases at V and 5 bases at J, with 19 bases between. The CDR3 DNA follows: TGCGCCAGCAGCCAAGAGCTGAATTTGGGAGTGTGGGAGACCCAGTACTTC. This gives the protein CASSQELNLGVWETQYF.

The chain combines TRBV29-1 with TRBJ2-7; D remains ambiguous. From germline, CDR1 is SQVTM and CDR2 ANQGSEA. The CDR3 has 14 residues. Trimming removed 4 bases from V and 0 bases from J, with 13 bases in between. This chain's CDR3 is CSVGAALDSYEQYF. The CDR3 DNA reads TGCAGCGTTGGGGCAGCGCTAGACTCCTACGAGCAGTACTTC.

This clone was observed a single time. The chain couples TRBV5-6 to TRBJ1-2, with D unclear. This CDR3 contains 13 residues. Germline V gives CDR1 SGHDT, CDR2 YYEEEE. V was trimmed by 4 bases and J by 4 bases, leaving 11 bases between them. This CDR3 is CASSPGPVYGYTF. The CDR3 nucleotides read TGTGCCAGCAGCCCGGGTCCCGTCTATGGCTACACCTTC.

This rearrangement joins TRBV9 to TRBJ1-3, with D uncertain. This CDR3 has 17 amino acids. V was shortened by 0 bases and J by 1 base, with 14 bases between the two germline ends. Germline CDR1 is SGDLS and CDR2 is YYNGEE. CDR3 protein: CASSVGDLRASGNTIYF. CDR3 in DNA: TGTGCCAGCAGCGTAGGAGACCTACGGGCTTCTGGAAACACCATATATTTT.

The rearrangement links TRBV2 to TRBJ1-5, with D uncertain. Germline V lookup: CDR1 SNHLY, CDR2 FYNNEI. V dropped 4 bases and J dropped 2 bases, with 6 bases sitting between them. The CDR3 runs to 13 residues. CDR3 residues: CASSASGNQPQHF. CDR3 nucleotides: TGTGCCAGCAGTGCTAGTGGCAATCAGCCCCAGCATTTT. Complete variable domain (other parts from reference TRBV2 and TRBJ1-5): EPEVTQTPSHQVTQMGQEVILRCVPISNHLYFYWYRQILGQKVEFLVSFYNNEISEKSEIFDDQFSVERPDGSNFTLKIRSTKLEDSAMYFCASSASGNQPQHFGDGTRLSIL.

The rearrangement joins TRBV15 to TRBJ1-3, with D maybe TRBD1 (5 bases). Germline V lookup: CDR1 LNHNV, CDR2 YYDKDF (reference sequence). Trimming shortened V by 1 base and J by 2 bases, and 12 bases separated the two germline ends. The CDR3 loop spans 16 amino acids. The CDR3 DNA is TGTGCCACCAGCAGAGGGGGGGGGATCCCTGGAAACACCATATATTTT. It codes for CATSRGGGIPGNTIYF.

CDR3 residues: CASSQDRVRGLRSEAFF. In nucleotides, the CDR3 is TGCGCCAGCAGCCAAGATCGAGTAAGAGGACTTCGCTCTGAAGCTTTCTTT. The chain is built from TRBV4-3 and TRBJ1-1; no reliable D call. The CDR3 covers 17 residues. CDR1 is LGHNA, CDR2 YSLEER, per germline. Trimming pared 0 bases from V and 6 bases from J, leaving 20 bases between.

A remark on this clone: Other DNA sequences in this sample translate to the same CDR3. The V call is TRBV5-1, the J call TRBJ2-5, with TRBD2 matching over 9 bases. CDR1 and CDR2 from the germline V gene are SGHRS and YFSETQ. Germline trimming cut 3 bases from V and 1 base from J; bases unmatched to any gene: 4. The CDR3 has 15 residues. The CDR3 protein is CASSSLTSGQETQYF. CDR3 bases: TGCGCCAGCAGCTCCCTGACTAGCGGCCAAGAGACCCAGTACTTC.

The sample holds one count of this clone. The chain is built from TRBV6-6 and TRBJ2-5; 7 bases are shared with TRBD2. Losses at the gene ends were 6 bases for V and 3 bases for J; bases not matched to a gene: 1. The CDR3 extends over 12 amino acids. CDR1 and CDR2 (germline): MNHNY, SVGAGI (reference sequence). DNA for the CDR3: TGTGCCAGCAGGGGGGGGAAAGAGACCCAGTACTTC. Protein product: CASRGGKETQYF.

This clone was counted only a few times. One junction end does not reproduce the germline sequence, and a read error may be involved. The chain uses TRBV30 and TRBJ1-5; no clear D gene. This CDR3 region has 14 residues. The germline gives CDR1 GTSNPN, CDR2 SVGIG (reference sequence). CDR3 protein: CAWSVLSSDQPQHF. As DNA, the CDR3 is TGTGCCTGGAGTGTACTGAGTAGCGATCAGCCCCAGCATTTT. The whole variable domain, remainder taken from reference TRBV30 and TRBJ1-5, is SQTIHQWPATLVQPVGSPLSLECTVEGTSNPNLYWYRQAAGRGLQLLFYSVGIGQISSEVPQNLSASRPQDRQFILSSKKLLLSDSGFYLCAWSVLSSDQPQHFGDGTRLSIL.

The chain is built from TRBV28 and TRBJ1-4; D is perhaps TRBD1 (5 bases). Deletions cut 6 bases from V and 7 bases from J, with 15 bases between. The CDR3 is 14 residues long. Germline V CDR1 and CDR2: MDHEN, SYDVKM. The CDR3 region has the DNA TGTGCCAGCAGCTCCGGGACCGTCCCTGAAAAACTGTTTTTT. This translates into CASSSGTVPEKLFF.

V is TRBV6-1 and J is TRBJ2-2; the D gene could be TRBD1 or TRBD2 (5 bases each). The CDR3 consists of 12 residues. Between the trimmed V and J ends, which lost 5 bases and 5 bases, there was a span of 6 bases. Germline assignment: CDR1 MNHNS and CDR2 SASEGT. Written as DNA, the CDR3 is TGTGCCAGCAGTTGGGGGACCGGGGAGCTGTTTTTT. Translated, it gives CASSWGTGELFF.

This chain uses TRBV18 with TRBJ2-3; TRBD2 matches at 9 bases. After removal of 2 bases from V and 4 bases from J, the junction contained 7 bases not matched to a gene. The CDR3 is 16 residues long. Looked up from germline, CDR1 is KGHSH and CDR2 is LQKENI. Here the CDR3 DNA reads TGTGCCAGCTCACCAATAGCGGGAGTTGGGTCAGATACGCAGTATTTT. It encodes CASSPIAGVGSDTQYF.

The chain employs TRBV27 and TRBJ1-4; 9 positions agree with TRBD1. V lost 9 bases and J lost 8; bases outside the gene matches: 13. There are 15 residues in the CDR3. CDR1 is MNHEY, CDR2 SMNVEV, per germline (reference sequence). CDR3 residues: CASQTNRGPGEKLFF. DNA of the CDR3: TGTGCCAGTCAGACAAACAGGGGGCCAGGGGAAAAACTGTTTTTT.

Concerning this clone itself: This specimen includes other DNA sequences encoding the same CDR3. The rearrangement uses TRBV28 and TRBJ1-5; 9 nucleotides align to TRBD1. The CDR3 extends over 14 amino acids. Trimming removed 4 bases from V and 5 bases from J; junction bases left unmatched: 3. CDR1 is MDHEN, CDR2 SYDVKM, per germline. For the CDR3, the DNA is TGTGCCAGCAGTTCGGGACAGGGCTATCAGCCCCAGCATTTT. Translation gives CASSSGQGYQPQHF.

The chain joins TRBV11-1 to TRBJ1-6, with D maybe TRBD1 (6 bases). Germline-derived CDR1 and CDR2 are SGHAT and FQDESV (reference sequence). Trimming pared 0 bases from V and 7 bases from J, leaving 10 bases between. The CDR3 extends over 15 amino acids. DNA for the CDR3: TGTGCCAGCAGCTTAGCGGCCAGGGGCAATTCACCCCTCCACTTT. Protein sequence: CASSLAARGNSPLHF.